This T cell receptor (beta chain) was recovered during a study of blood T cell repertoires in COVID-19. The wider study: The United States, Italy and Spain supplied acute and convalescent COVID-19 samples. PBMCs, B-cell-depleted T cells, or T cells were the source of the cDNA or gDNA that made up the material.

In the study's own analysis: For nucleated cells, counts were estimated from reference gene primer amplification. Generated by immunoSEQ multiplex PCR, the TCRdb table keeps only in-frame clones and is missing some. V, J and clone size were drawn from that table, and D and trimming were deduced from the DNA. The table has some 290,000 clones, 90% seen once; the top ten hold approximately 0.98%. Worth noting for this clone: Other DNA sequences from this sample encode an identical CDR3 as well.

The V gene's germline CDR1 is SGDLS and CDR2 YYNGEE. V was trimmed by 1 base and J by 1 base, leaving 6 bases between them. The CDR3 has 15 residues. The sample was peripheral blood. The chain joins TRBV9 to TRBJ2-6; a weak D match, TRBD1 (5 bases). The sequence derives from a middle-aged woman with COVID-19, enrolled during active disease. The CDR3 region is CASSVSGSGANVLTF. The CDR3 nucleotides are TGTGCCAGCAGCGTATCAGGGTCTGGGGCCAACGTCCTGACTTTC. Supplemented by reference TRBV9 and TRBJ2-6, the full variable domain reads DSGVTQTPKHLITATGQRVTLRCSPRSGDLSVYWYQQSLDQGLQFLIQYYNGEERAKGNILERFSAQQFPDLHSELNLSSLELGDSALYFCASSVSGSGANVLTFGAGSRLTVL.